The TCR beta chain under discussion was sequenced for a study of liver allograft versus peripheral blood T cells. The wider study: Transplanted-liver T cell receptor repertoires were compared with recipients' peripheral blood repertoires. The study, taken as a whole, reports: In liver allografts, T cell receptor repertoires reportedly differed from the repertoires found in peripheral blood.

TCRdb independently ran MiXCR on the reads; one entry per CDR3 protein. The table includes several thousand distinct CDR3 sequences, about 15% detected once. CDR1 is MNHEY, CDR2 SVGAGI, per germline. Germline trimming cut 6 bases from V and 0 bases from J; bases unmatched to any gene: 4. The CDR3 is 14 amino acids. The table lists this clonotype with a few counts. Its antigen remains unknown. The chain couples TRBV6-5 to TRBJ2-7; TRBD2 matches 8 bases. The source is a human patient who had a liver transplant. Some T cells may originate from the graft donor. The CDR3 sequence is CASSIAGLSYEQYF. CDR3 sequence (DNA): TGTGCCAGCAGCATAGCGGGGCTCTCCTACGAGCAGTACTTC.